The rows below give T cell receptor beta chains drawn from one sample of a study of blood T cell repertoires in COVID-19. Generated by immunoSEQ multiplex PCR, the TCRdb table keeps only in-frame clones and is missing some. In the table there are over 200,000 clones, 90% of which are singletons. The sample was PBMCs or T cells enriched from blood (not recorded which). The receptors were gathered from a man in his thirties or forties who had been exposed to COVID-19. Both conserved end residues are part of each CDR3. The order of the fields is CDR3 DNA, CDR3 protein, J gene, D gene, V gene, clone size, CDR3 length. D genes are given only for firm matches. The listing skips clone size in some rows; elsewhere it reads once, few, many or a size class.

TGTGCCAGCTCATCAAGGACAGGGTGGGGAGATACGCAGTATTTT	CASSSRTGWGDTQYF	TRBJ2-3	TRBD1	TRBV18	.	15
TGTGCCAGCAGTAAGACTAGCGGGGCTCCTCAAGAGACCCAGTACTTC	CASSKTSGAPQETQYF	TRBJ2-5	TRBD2	TRBV27	.	16
TGTGCCAGCTCACCACTTTCGGCAGGGCGAGTGGGTGGCTCATATGGCTACACCTTC	CASSPLSAGRVGGSYGYTF	TRBJ1-2	.	TRBV18	.	19
TGTGCCAGCAGTGCGGTGCGGGGTAGAAACACCATATATTTT	CASSAVRGRNTIYF	TRBJ1-3	.	TRBV2	.	14
TGTGCCAGCAGTCCCGTATCCTACAATGAGCAGTTCTTC	CASSPVSYNEQFF	TRBJ2-1	.	TRBV6-5	.	13
TGTGCCAGCCACAGGGGAAACACCATATATTTT	CASHRGNTIYF	TRBJ1-3	.	TRBV2	.	11
TGTGCCAGCAGAACCCCTCAGCGGGGGGGCCTTGAGCAGTTCTTC	CASRTPQRGGLEQFF	TRBJ2-1	TRBD2	TRBV6-6	once	15
TGTGCCAGCAGTTACTTTAGGCAGGGGTGGAACTATGGCTACACCTTC	CASSYFRQGWNYGYTF	TRBJ1-2	.	TRBV6-5	once	16
TGCGCCAGCAGCCAGTATCCCTCCCGGGGGACTGAAGCTTTCTTT	CASSQYPSRGTEAFF	TRBJ1-1	.	TRBV4-1	once	15
TGTGCCAGCTCAGGGGGCCGGCTCTATGGCTACACCTTC	CASSGGRLYGYTF	TRBJ1-2	TRBD1	TRBV12-3/TRBV12-4	.	13
TGTGCCAGTAGTATGGCAGGACAGGAGACCCAGTACTTC	CASSMAGQETQYF	TRBJ2-5	.	TRBV19	once	13
TGTGCCAGGAGCGGGCCGCAGGGCACAGATACGCAGTATTTT	CARSGPQGTDTQYF	TRBJ2-3	.	TRBV7-2	.	14
TGCAGCGTCACGGACAGGGGTGCTGGAGATACGCAGTATTTT	CSVTDRGAGDTQYF	TRBJ2-3	TRBD1	TRBV29-1	.	14
TGTGCCAGCAGCTTAGGGACTAGCGGCTCCTACGAGCAGTACTTC	CASSLGTSGSYEQYF	TRBJ2-7	TRBD2	TRBV7-2	.	15
TGTGCCAGCAGCTTGGGGGGACCGCGCTCTGGAAACACCATATATTTT	CASSLGGPRSGNTIYF	TRBJ1-3	.	TRBV11-2	.	16
TGTGCCAGCGCCGTAGAGGGTCCCAATCAGCCCCAGCATTTT	CASAVEGPNQPQHF	TRBJ1-5	.	TRBV27	once	14
TGTGCCAGCAGCTTAGGGGGCGGTGAGCAGTTCTTC	CASSLGGGEQFF	TRBJ2-1	.	TRBV11-2	once	12
TGTGCCAGCAGTAATGGACAGGAGGAGGAAGAGACCCAGTACTTC	CASSNGQEEEETQYF	TRBJ2-5	TRBD1	TRBV7-9	few	15
TGTGCTACGGCAACTACCACTGGACTTGGCTACACCTTC	CATATTTGLGYTF	TRBJ1-2	.	TRBV30	once	13
TGTGCCAGCCTGGGAGGCGGGTTGTTGTATGGCTACACCTTC	CASLGGGLLYGYTF	TRBJ1-2	.	TRBV2	.	14
TGTGCCAGCAGCTTAGTGATCCCCCTGCAGGGAAACACCATATATTTT	CASSLVIPLQGNTIYF	TRBJ1-3	.	TRBV7-6	.	16
TGCAGCGTTACTAGCTCTGGGGCCAACGTCCTGACTTTC	CSVTSSGANVLTF	TRBJ2-6	.	TRBV29-1	once	13
TGTGCCAGCAGGACCCGGGGTTCAGATACGCAGTATTTT	CASRTRGSDTQYF	TRBJ2-3	.	TRBV11-2	.	13
TGTGCCAGCAGTGACAGGGTGTATTACGAGCAGTACTTC	CASSDRVYYEQYF	TRBJ2-7	.	TRBV2	once	13
TGTGCCAGCAGCGTAGCGGCTAGCGGGGGGGCGTATGAGCAGTTCTTC	CASSVAASGGAYEQFF	TRBJ2-1	TRBD2	TRBV9	.	16
TGTGCCAGCAGTGACGGGGACAGTGGATTCGGAGCTTTCTTT	CASSDGDSGFGAFF	TRBJ1-1	TRBD1	TRBV6-4	.	14
TGTGCCAGCAGCCCCCAACGGGGGGAAGGCAATGAGCAGTTCTTC	CASSPQRGEGNEQFF	TRBJ2-1	TRBD2	TRBV4-2	.	15
TGTGCCAGCAGCTTGATGGGGACAGTTCCGTTTAAACTGTTTTTT	CASSLMGTVPFKLFF	TRBJ1-4	TRBD1	TRBV5-4	.	15
TGTGCCAGCAGTGAAGCGCGAGAAGCCCCTAGCACAGATACGCAGTATTTT	CASSEAREAPSTDTQYF	TRBJ2-3	.	TRBV6-1	.	17
TGTGCCAGCAGCCAAGACCCCACCAGGCAAGAGACCCAGTACTTC	CASSQDPTRQETQYF	TRBJ2-5	.	TRBV3-1/TRBV3-2	.	15
TGTGCCAGCAGCCAAGTGCTGCGGGGGGGCTCCTACGAGCAGTACTTC	CASSQVLRGGSYEQYF	TRBJ2-7	TRBD2	TRBV4-2	.	16
TGTGCCAGCAGCCGACAGGGATTCTATGGCTACACCTTC	CASSRQGFYGYTF	TRBJ1-2	TRBD1	TRBV3-1/TRBV3-2	.	13
TGTGCCACCAGCAGAGATAGGGAGGGGGCTGAAGCTTTCTTT	CATSRDREGAEAFF	TRBJ1-1	.	TRBV15	.	14
TGTGCCAGCAGTTATCCGACAGGCCCCTACGAGCAGTACTTC	CASSYPTGPYEQYF	TRBJ2-7	.	TRBV6-5	.	14
TGTTGCGGGGAGCGGTCAGATACGCAGTATTTT	CCGERSDTQYF	TRBJ2-3	.	TRBV10-3	.	11
TGTGCCAGCAGCTTAGGCCCTCGAGATAATGAAAAACTGTTTTTT	CASSLGPRDNEKLFF	TRBJ1-4	.	TRBV11-1	.	15
TGTGCCATCAGTGGGCGGGGGGAAGAGACCCAGTACTTC	CAISGRGEETQYF	TRBJ2-5	TRBD2	TRBV10-3	once	13
TGTGCCTGGGGACACTCCCGCTACACCTTC	CAWGHSRYTF	TRBJ1-2	.	TRBV30	.	10
TGTGCCACAAGACAGGCCAGCTCTGGAAACACCATATATTTT	CATRQASSGNTIYF	TRBJ1-3	.	TRBV2	.	14
TGTGCCAGCAGCCTAGCGGGGGGGTTTGGCAAACGGGCGGGTGAGCAGTTCTTC	CASSLAGGFGKRAGEQFF	TRBJ2-1	TRBD2	TRBV4-2	.	18
TGTGCCAGCAGCTTGCCCTCGGGAGGGACTGAAGCTTTCTTT	CASSLPSGGTEAFF	TRBJ1-1	.	TRBV5-6	.	14
TGTGCCAGCAGCAAACGCCGGACTAGCGGGGGGGACAATGAGCAGTTCTTC	CASSKRRTSGGDNEQFF	TRBJ2-1	TRBD2	TRBV5-6	.	17
TGCGCCAGCAGCCAAGGTCTGAGGGGGATGGGAAACGAGCAGTACTTC	CASSQGLRGMGNEQYF	TRBJ2-7	.	TRBV4-1	.	16
TGTGCCACCAGTGACCACCTTAGGGGTGGGGATACGCAGTATTTT	CATSDHLRGGDTQYF	TRBJ2-3	.	TRBV24-1	.	15
TGTGCCAGCAGTCGACAGGGTCGAGGGAACTATGGCTACACCTTC	CASSRQGRGNYGYTF	TRBJ1-2	TRBD1	TRBV6-5	.	15